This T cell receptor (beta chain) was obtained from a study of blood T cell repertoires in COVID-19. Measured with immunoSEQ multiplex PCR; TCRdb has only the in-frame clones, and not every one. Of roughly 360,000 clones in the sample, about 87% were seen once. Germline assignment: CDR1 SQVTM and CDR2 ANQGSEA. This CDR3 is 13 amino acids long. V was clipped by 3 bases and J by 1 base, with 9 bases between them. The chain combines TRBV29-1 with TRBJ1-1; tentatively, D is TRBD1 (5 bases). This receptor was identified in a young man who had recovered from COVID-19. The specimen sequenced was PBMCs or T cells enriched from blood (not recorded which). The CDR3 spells CSVDRQTNTEAFF. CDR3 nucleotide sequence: TGCAGCGTTGATAGACAGACGAACACTGAAGCTTTCTTT.